This TCR beta chain was sequenced in a study of naive and memory T cell subsets. Alpha and beta libraries were amplified separately from the second PCR onward. CD4 T cells were positively selected, then CD8 T cells from the CD4-negative fraction. The beta constant-region primer was an equimolar mix of two oligonucleotides covering TRBC1 and TRBC2. TCRdb itself ran the UMI-ligation and nested PCR reads through MiXCR, one entry per CDR3 protein. Among approximately 89,000 distinct CDR3 sequences listed, roughly 7% were seen once. Study-level points and caveats: There was no ground truth to check naive and memory subset results. Diversity fell and Gini index rose from naive through CM, EM, EMRA.

Concerning this clonotype: Its antigen is unknown.

With 4 bases removed from V and 4 bases from J, the gap between germline ends came to 21 bases. CDR1 and CDR2 (germline): SEHNR, FQNEAQ (reference sequence). The CDR3 is 17 residues long. Material: central memory CD4+ T cells from blood. V and J are TRBV7-9 and TRBJ2-3; D might be TRBD2 (6 bases). The clonotype originates from a human donor in good health. The CDR3 here is CASSSPTAGRRSDTQYF. As DNA, the CDR3 is TGTGCCAGCAGCTCCCCCACGGCGGGGCGGAGGTCAGATACGCAGTATTTT.